This T cell receptor beta chain was sequenced in a study of cytomegalovirus exposure and HLA in healthy donors. PCR was performed using 60 Vbeta and 13 Jbeta primers. Only in-frame clones appear in the TCRdb table, and some are missing; sequencing was by immunoSEQ multiplex PCR. Here the sample spans 100,000 to 150,000 clones, roughly 79% being singletons. V trimming: 7 bases; J trimming: 2 bases; junction bases outside the gene matches: 9. CDR1 and CDR2 (germline): SGHVS, FQNEAQ. CDR3 length: 15 residues. The rearrangement joins TRBV7-8 to TRBJ2-7; 9 bases fit TRBD1. The source material was PBMCs. This clonotype originated in a woman aged 50 to 65 in good health and CMV-seronegative. CDR3 amino acids: CASNPGQGLPYEQYF. In nucleotides, the CDR3 is TGTGCCAGCAACCCGGGACAGGGTTTACCCTACGAGCAGTACTTC.